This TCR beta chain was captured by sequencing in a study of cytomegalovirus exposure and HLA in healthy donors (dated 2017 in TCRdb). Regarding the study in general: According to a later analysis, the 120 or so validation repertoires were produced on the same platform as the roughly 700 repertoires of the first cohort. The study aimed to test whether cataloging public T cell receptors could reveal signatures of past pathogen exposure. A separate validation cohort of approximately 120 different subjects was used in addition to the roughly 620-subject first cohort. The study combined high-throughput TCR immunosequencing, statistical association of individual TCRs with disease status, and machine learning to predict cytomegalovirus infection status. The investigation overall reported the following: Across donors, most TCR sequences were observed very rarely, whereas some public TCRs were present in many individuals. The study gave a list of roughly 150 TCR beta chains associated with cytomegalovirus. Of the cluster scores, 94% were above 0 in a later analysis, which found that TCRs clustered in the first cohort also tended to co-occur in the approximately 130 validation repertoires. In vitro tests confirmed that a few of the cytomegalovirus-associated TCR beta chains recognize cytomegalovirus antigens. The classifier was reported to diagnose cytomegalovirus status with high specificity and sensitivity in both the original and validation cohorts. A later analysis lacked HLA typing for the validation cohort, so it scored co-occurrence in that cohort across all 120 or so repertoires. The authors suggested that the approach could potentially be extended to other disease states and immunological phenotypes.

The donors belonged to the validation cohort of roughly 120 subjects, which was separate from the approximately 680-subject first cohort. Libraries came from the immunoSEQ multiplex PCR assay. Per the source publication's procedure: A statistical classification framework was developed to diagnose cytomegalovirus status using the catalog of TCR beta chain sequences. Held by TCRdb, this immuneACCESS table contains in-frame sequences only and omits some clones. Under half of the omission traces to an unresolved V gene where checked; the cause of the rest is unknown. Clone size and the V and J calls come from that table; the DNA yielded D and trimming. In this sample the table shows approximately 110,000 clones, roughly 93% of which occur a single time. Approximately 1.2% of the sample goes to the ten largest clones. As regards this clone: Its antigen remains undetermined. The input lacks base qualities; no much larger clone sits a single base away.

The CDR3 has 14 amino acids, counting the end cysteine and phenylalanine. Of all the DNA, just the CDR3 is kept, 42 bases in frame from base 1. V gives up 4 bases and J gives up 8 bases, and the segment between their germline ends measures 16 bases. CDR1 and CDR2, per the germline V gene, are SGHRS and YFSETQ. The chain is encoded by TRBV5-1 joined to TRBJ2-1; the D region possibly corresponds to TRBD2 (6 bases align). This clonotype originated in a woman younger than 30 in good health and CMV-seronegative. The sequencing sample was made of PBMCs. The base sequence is TGCGCCAGCAGCCCGGGTCGAGAGCGGGATGAGCAGTTCTTC. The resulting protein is CASSPGRERDEQFF.